These 12 T cell receptor beta chains originate from one sample sequenced in a study of cytomegalovirus exposure and HLA in healthy donors. The PCR had 60 Vbeta and 13 Jbeta primers. The protocol was immunoSEQ multiplex PCR, while the TCRdb copy is restricted to in-frame clones and leaves out a portion. The sample comprises some 180,000 clones, around 75% of which are singletons, and approximately 2.6% rests with the top ten. Sequenced sample: PBMCs. These TCRs come from a female donor in good health and CMV-seronegative.

The genes are TRBV2 and TRBJ2-7, with 10 bases identical to TRBD1. V was pared by 4 bases and J by 5 bases, with 11 bases of the junction left unmatched. The CDR3 is made up of 16 amino acids. Per germline, CDR1 SNHLY and CDR2 FYNNEI. The CDR3 loop reads CASSGLRDRGSHEQYF. The CDR3 nucleotides read TGTGCCAGCAGTGGACTCCGGGACAGGGGATCCCACGAGCAGTACTTC.

The chain employs TRBV4-1 and TRBJ1-6; D gene unclear. The CDR3 runs 15 residues. Germline V gene sequence: CDR1 MGHRA, CDR2 YSYEKL. The V end was cut by 3 bases, the J end by 6 bases, with 12 bases between. The CDR3 here is CASSQIIASNSPLHF. In DNA, the CDR3 is TGCGCCAGCAGCCAGATTATAGCATCTAATTCACCCCTCCACTTT.

DNA for the CDR3: TGTGCCAGCAGTGGGCAGACAGGCTTTAATGAAAAACTGTTTTTT. It encodes CASSGQTGFNEKLFF. The genes are TRBV6-1 and TRBJ1-4, with D possibly TRBD1 on 6 matching bases. With 4 bases removed from V and 4 bases from J, the gap between germline ends came to 13 bases. CDR1 and CDR2 (germline): MNHNS, SASEGT. CDR3 length: 15 residues.

The V gene is TRBV2, the J gene TRBJ2-5, with D unresolved. Trimming took off 6 bases at V and 2 bases at J, with 10 bases between the two ends. From germline, CDR1 is SNHLY and CDR2 FYNNEI. The CDR3 loop spans 13 amino acids. DNA for the CDR3: TGTGCCAGCAGGGTAGAGCCGCAAGAGACCCAGTACTTC. It codes for CASRVEPQETQYF.

This chain links TRBV27 with TRBJ2-7, with 9 nucleotides matching TRBD2. The CDR3 length is 16 residues. From germline, CDR1 is MNHEY and CDR2 SMNVEV (reference sequence). The V and J ends lost 5 bases and 2 bases, in that order; junction bases with no gene match: 10. The CDR3: CASSVLAGLATYEQYF. The CDR3 nucleotides read TGTGCCAGCAGTGTCCTAGCGGGACTCGCCACCTACGAGCAGTACTTC.

This chain connects TRBV7-9 to TRBJ1-5; 8 nucleotides agree with TRBD1. Germline values: CDR1 SEHNR, CDR2 FQNEAQ (reference sequence). The CDR3 is 14 amino acids. Trimming cost V 8 bases and J 2 bases; bases outside gene matches: 5. For the CDR3, the DNA is TGTGCCAGCGGACTGGGACAGGGCAATCAGCCCCAGCATTTT. This sequence encodes CASGLGQGNQPQHF. Variable domain in full (rest from reference TRBV7-9 and TRBJ1-5): DTGVSQNPRHKITKRGQNVTFRCDPISEHNRLYWYRQTLGQGPEFLTYFQNEAQLEKSRLLSDRFSAERPKGSFSTLEIQRTEQGDSAMYLCASGLGQGNQPQHFGDGTRLSIL.

This clone has more than one count but fewer than ten. This rearrangement joins TRBV9 to TRBJ1-6; maybe TRBD1 (6 bases). There are 13 residues in the CDR3. The V and J ends lost 0 bases and 10 bases respectively, with 8 bases between them. CDR1 SGDLS and CDR2 YYNGEE come from the germline V gene. The CDR3 here is CASSVVDRSPLHF. CDR3 DNA: TGTGCCAGCAGCGTAGTGGACAGATCACCCCTCCACTTT.

The gene calls are TRBV9 and TRBJ1-2, with a possible D match to TRBD1 (6 bases). Germline values: CDR1 SGDLS, CDR2 YYNGEE. V lost 5 bases and J 3 bases, leaving 14 bases between the germline ends. The length of the CDR3 is 14 residues. The CDR3 loop is CASSPWGRDYGYTF. The CDR3, as DNA: TGTGCCAGCAGTCCATGGGGGCGGGACTATGGCTACACCTTC.

The chain joins TRBV9 to TRBJ2-3; 11 bases align to TRBD1. Germline V gene lookup returns CDR1 SGDLS and CDR2 YYNGEE. The CDR3 contains 17 residues. V was clipped by 2 bases and J by 3 bases; unmatched bases: 8. In DNA form, the CDR3 reads TGTGCCAGCAGCGTGTCAGGGACAGGGGGTCGGACAGATACGCAGTATTTT. Amino acids: CASSVSGTGGRTDTQYF.

CDR3 region: CASSLDRGGYNEQFF. CDR3 coding DNA: TGTGCCAGCAGCTTGGACAGGGGGGGCTACAATGAGCAGTTCTTC. V is TRBV5-4 and J is TRBJ2-1; D may be TRBD1 (8 bases). Germline V gene lookup returns CDR1 SGHNT and CDR2 YYREEE (reference sequence). The germline V and J ends were trimmed by 0 bases and 3 bases, with 10 bases remaining between them. CDR3 length equals 15 residues.

This clone was counted only a few times. This chain joins TRBV7-6 and TRBJ2-7, with D uncertain. There are 14 residues in the CDR3. Germline V gives CDR1 SGHVS, CDR2 FNYEAQ. V was cut by 1 base and J by 1 base, with 8 bases left in between. The CDR3 loop reads CASSLVYSSYEQYF. The CDR3 DNA follows: TGTGCCAGCAGCTTAGTCTACAGTTCCTACGAGCAGTACTTC. Filled out from reference TRBV7-6 and TRBJ2-7, the complete variable domain reads GAGVSQSPRYKVTKRGQDVALRCDPISGHVSLYWYRQALGQGPEFLTYFNYEAQQDKSGLPNDRFSAERPEGSISTLTIQRTEQRDSAMYRCASSLVYSSYEQYFGPGTRLTVT.

This clone was detected only once. The chain joins TRBV27 to TRBJ2-7; D perhaps matches TRBD1 (6 bases). Trimming removed 3 bases at V and 6 bases at J, with 18 bases between. The CDR3 consists of 15 residues. Germline CDR1 is MNHEY and CDR2 is SMNVEV (reference sequence). The CDR3 sequence: CASSFLGDTGSEQYF. The CDR3 region has the DNA TGTGCCAGCAGTTTCCTAGGGGACACGGGCAGCGAGCAGTACTTC.